The present T cell receptor beta chain was sequenced within a study of Ad26.COV2.S vaccination and SARS-CoV-2 variants. Overall study: Enrolled in COV1001, the donor was in the Ad26.COV2.S trial arm, which received the vaccine.

The data were produced by immunoSEQ multiplex PCR, yet TCRdb's version contains in-frame clones alone and is incomplete. Among around 450,000 clones listed, about 91% were seen once. Treatment indicated: around 19 received Ad26.COV2.S at low or high dose, single or two shots; 5 received placebo; per-sample allocation not given. Collection of samples fell on day 63 after the first vaccine or placebo injection. CDR1 is MNHEY, CDR2 SVGAGI, per germline. This CDR3 region has 15 residues. The V and J ends lost 0 bases and 8 bases, in that order; junction bases with no gene match: 6. The chain has TRBV6-5 and TRBJ1-4; 7 nucleotides match TRBD1. The sequences come from peripheral blood, collected in a trial of Ad26.COV2.S vaccine versus placebo. The source is a person aged 18 to 59 who received the Ad26.COV2.S COVID-19 vaccine or a placebo. This chain's CDR3 is CASSYSQGLGEKLFF. The DNA of the CDR3 is TGTGCCAGCAGTTACTCACAGGGGTTAGGAGAAAAACTGTTTTTT.